This TCR beta chain was sequenced during a study of shared clonotypes between healthy human individuals. Study-level findings and limits: Researchers sampled blood only, noting tissue repertoires likely differ.

Worth noting for this clone: Its antigen is currently unknown.

Some clones are missing from TCRdb's copy, which holds only in-frame ones; the method was immunoSEQ multiplex PCR. The table lists some 2,100,000 clones, around 95% of them singletons, with approximately 0.13% in the top ten. The investigators split CD4+ cells into a CD45RA+ naive subset and a CD45RA-negative memory subset. Material: naive CD4+ T cells sorted from blood. The subset here: CD45RA+ positively selected. This receptor was obtained from a man younger than 35 in good health.

Written as DNA, the CDR3 is TGTGCCAGCAGCGTAGTCGCTAGCTACGCAGATACGCAGTATTTT. This gives the protein CASSVVASYADTQYF. V is TRBV9 and J is TRBJ2-3, with D possibly matching TRBD2 (5 bases). CDR1 and CDR2 (germline): SGDLS, YYNGEE. The CDR3 contains 15 residues. Between the trimmed V and J ends, which lost 0 bases and 4 bases, there was a span of 12 bases.